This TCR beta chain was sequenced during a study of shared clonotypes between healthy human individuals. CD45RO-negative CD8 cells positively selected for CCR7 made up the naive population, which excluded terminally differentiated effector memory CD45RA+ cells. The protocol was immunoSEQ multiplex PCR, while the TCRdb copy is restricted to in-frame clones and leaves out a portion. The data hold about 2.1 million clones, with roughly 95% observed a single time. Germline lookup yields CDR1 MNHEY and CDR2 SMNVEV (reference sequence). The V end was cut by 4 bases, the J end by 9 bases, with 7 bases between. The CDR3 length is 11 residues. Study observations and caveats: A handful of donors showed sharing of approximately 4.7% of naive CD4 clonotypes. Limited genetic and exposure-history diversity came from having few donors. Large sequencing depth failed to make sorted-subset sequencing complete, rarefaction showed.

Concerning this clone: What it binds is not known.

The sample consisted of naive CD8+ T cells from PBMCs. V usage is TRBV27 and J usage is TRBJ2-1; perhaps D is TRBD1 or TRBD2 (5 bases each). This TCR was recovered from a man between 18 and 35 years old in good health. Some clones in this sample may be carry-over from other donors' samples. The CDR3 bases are TGTGCCAGCAGTTGGGGGAGTGAGCAGTTCTTC. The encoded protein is CASSWGSEQFF.